This T cell receptor (beta chain) was captured in a study of blood T cell repertoires in COVID-19. Overall study: Samples taken during acute and convalescent COVID-19 were collected in the United States, Italy and Spain. T cells, B-cell-depleted T cells, or PBMCs supplied cDNA or gDNA.

Per the original methods: Amplification with reference gene primers provided the estimates of nucleated cell counts. TCRdb's table, derived via immunoSEQ multiplex PCR, lists solely in-frame clones and lacks some. V and J calls and clone size follow that table, whereas D and trimming were derived from the DNA. The sample has fewer than 85,000 clones; roughly 80% are singletons. Trimming at V came to 4 bases and at J to 4 bases, leaving 5 bases not matched to a gene. Germline CDR1 is MNHNY and CDR2 is SVGAGI (reference sequence). The CDR3 has 16 residues. This clonotype was sampled from a man between 60 and 75 years old with acute or convalescent COVID-19. The V gene is TRBV6-6, the J gene TRBJ1-6; 9 bases align to TRBD1. The sample taken for sequencing was peripheral blood. This CDR3 is CASSSLDRGYNSPLHF. In DNA form, the CDR3 reads TGTGCCAGCAGTTCCCTGGACAGGGGATATAATTCACCCCTCCACTTT.